The sample holds many counts of the clone carrying this T cell receptor (beta chain). Antigen: not known. The data were taken from a study of regulatory T cells in long-lasting Graves disease. General study findings and limits: TCR diversity was lower in persistent Graves' patients than in newly diagnosed ones.

The CDR3 is 14 residues long. Trimming removed 4 bases at V and 4 bases at J, with 13 bases between. CDR1 is LGHDT and CDR2 is YNNKEL in the germline V gene (reference sequence). Time point reported: persistent/refractory GD, antithyroid drugs over 5 years with positive TRAb. From PBMCs, RNA was extracted and then used to make the TCR library. The peripheral blood volume drawn was about 9 milliliters, and it was collected into EDTA tubes. Arm-PCR of CDR3 regions and iRepertoire HTBI primers were the basis on which TCR beta libraries were built. From the multiplex PCR reads, TCRdb called clonotypes with MiXCR, one entry per CDR3 protein. Of 400,000 to 600,000 distinct CDR3 sequences in the sample, under 25% were seen once.

The sequence derives from a female donor with Graves disease. The sample consisted of peripheral blood mononuclear cells (PBMCs), taken when the disease was refractory, from a patient treated with antithyroid drugs. The chain employs TRBV3-1 and TRBJ2-5, with D unresolved. Here the CDR3 reads CASSPVLSRETQYF. CDR3 nucleotide sequence: TGTGCCAGCAGCCCTGTCTTGTCGAGAGAGACCCAGTACTTC.